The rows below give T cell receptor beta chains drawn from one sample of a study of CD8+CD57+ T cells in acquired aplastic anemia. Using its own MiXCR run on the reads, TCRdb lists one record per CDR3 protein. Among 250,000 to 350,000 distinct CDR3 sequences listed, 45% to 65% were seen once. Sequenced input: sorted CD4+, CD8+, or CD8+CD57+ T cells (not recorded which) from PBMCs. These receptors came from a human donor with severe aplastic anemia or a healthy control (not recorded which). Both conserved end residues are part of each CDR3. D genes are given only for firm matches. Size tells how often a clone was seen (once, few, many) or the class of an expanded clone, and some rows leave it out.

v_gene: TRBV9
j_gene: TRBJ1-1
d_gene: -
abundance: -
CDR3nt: TGTGCCAGCAGCGTAGCTCTGCGGGGTGCGGACACTGAAGCTTTCTTT
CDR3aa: CASSVALRGADTEAFF

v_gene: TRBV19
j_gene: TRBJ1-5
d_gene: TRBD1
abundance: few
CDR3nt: TGTGCCAGTACTGGACAGGGGGCTTTTGTGGGGAATCAGCCCCAGCATTTT
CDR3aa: CASTGQGAFVGNQPQHF

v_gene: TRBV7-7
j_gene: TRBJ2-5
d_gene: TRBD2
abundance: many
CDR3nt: TGTGCTAGCGGGGAGGCGATGGCCCAGTACTTC
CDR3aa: CASGEAMAQYF

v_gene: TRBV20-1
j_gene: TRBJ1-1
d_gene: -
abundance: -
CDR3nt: TGCAGTGCTAGATCCGTCGACAGGATGAGGAACACTGAAGCTTTCTTT
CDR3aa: CSARSVDRMRNTEAFF

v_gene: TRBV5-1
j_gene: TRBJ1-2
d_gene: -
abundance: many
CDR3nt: TGCGCCAGCAGCTTTCAAGTGGGAGCGGACTATGGCTACACCTTC
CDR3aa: CASSFQVGADYGYTF

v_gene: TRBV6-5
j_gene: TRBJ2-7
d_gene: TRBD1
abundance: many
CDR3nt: TGTGCCACTAGGACAGGTTCTTACGAGCAGTACTTC
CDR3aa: CATRTGSYEQYF

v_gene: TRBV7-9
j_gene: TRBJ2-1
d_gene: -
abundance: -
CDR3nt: TGTGCCAGCAGCCGTGACAGCTTCCAGCCTATTTACAATGAGCAGTTCTTC
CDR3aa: CASSRDSFQPIYNEQFF

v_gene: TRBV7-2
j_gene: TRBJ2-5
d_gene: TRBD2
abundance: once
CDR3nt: TGTGCCAGCAGCCCGACGGGACTAGCGGGAGGAACGGAGACCCAGTACTTC
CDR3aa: CASSPTGLAGGTETQYF

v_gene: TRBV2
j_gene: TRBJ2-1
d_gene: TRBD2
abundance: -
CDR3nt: TGTGCCAGTTGGGGAAGGACTAGCGGCTACAATGAGCAGTTCTTC
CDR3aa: CASWGRTSGYNEQFF

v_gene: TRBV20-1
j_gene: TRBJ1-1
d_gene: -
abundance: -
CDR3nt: TGCAGTGCTAGAGATTACGCGAGGGGTAACACTGAAGCTTTCTTT
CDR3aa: CSARDYARGNTEAFF

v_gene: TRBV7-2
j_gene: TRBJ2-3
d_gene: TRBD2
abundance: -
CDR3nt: TGTGCCAGCAGCTTCGGGCCTAGCGGGTTCACTAGCACAGATACGCAGTATTTT
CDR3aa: CASSFGPSGFTSTDTQYF

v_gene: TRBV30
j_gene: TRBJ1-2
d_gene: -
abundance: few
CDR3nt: TGTGCCTGGAGTGTACAATTGGGATCTGGCGGCTACACCTTC
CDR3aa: CAWSVQLGSGGYTF

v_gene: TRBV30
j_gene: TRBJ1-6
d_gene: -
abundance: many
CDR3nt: TGTGCCTGGAGCGGTGGGATCGCCTATAATTCACCCCTCCACTTT
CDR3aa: CAWSGGIAYNSPLHF

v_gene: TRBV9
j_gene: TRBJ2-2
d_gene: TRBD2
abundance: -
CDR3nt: TGTGCCAGCAGTTACTCGGGACTACCGAACACCGGGGAGCTGTTTTTT
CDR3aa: CASSYSGLPNTGELFF

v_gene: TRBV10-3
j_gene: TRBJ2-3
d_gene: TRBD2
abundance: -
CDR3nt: TGTGCCATCAGTGAACCGGGACTAGTGACAGATACGCAGTATTTT
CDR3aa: CAISEPGLVTDTQYF

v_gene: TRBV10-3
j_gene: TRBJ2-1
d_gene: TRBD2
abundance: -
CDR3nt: TGTGCCATCGGTGTAGGGACTAGCGGCTACAGTGAGCAGTTCTTC
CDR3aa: CAIGVGTSGYSEQFF

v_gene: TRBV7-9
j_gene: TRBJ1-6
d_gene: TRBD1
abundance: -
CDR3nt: TGTGCCAGCAGCTTAGGCCGACAGGGCGGTTCACCCCTCCACTTT
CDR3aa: CASSLGRQGGSPLHF

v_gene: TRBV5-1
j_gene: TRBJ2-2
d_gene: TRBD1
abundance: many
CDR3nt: TGCGCCAGCAGCTCCCCCCGGGACAGACGAACCGGGGAGCTGTTTTTT
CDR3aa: CASSSPRDRRTGELFF

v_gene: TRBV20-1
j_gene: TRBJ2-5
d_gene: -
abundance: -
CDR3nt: TGCAGTGCCACGGACGAGACCCAGTACTTC
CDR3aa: CSATDETQYF

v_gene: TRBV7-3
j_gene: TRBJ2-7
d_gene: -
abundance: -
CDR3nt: TGTGCCGCCAAGGGCACAGCCTACGAGCAGTACTTC
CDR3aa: CAAKGTAYEQYF

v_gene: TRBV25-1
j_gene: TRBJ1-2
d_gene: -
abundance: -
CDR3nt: TGTGCCAGCAGCCCCCAGGGGAGACCTGGCTATGGCTACACCTTC
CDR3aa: CASSPQGRPGYGYTF

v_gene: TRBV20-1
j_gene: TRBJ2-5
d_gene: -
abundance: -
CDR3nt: TGCAGTGCTAGTAGACAAGAGACCCAGTACTTC
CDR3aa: CSASRQETQYF

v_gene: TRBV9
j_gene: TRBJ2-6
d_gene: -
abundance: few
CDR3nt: TGTGCCAGCAGCGTAGAAACAGGGTCTGGGGCCAACGTCCTGACTTTC
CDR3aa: CASSVETGSGANVLTF

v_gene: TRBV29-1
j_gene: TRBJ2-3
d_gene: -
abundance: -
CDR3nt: TGCAGCGTTGGGAGGGGCCAGACAGATACGCAGTATTTT
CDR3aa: CSVGRGQTDTQYF

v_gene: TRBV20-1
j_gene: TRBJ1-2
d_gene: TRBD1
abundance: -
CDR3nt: TGCAGTGCTCGGGACAGGAACTACGGCTACGCCTTC
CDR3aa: CSARDRNYGYAF

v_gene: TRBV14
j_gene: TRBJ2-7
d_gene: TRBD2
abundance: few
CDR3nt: TGTGCCAGCAGCCGCCAGGGACTAGCTTCAAGAGAGCAGTACTTC
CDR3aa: CASSRQGLASREQYF

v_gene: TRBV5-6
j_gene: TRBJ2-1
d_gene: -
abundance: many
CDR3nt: TGTGCCAGCAGCTTAAGGACTGGGGCCTACAATGAGCAGTTCTTC
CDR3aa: CASSLRTGAYNEQFF

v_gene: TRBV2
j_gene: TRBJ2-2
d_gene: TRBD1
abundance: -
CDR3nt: TGTGCCAGCACCCTCCCGAGGACAGGGCCGAACACCGGGGAGCTGTTTTTT
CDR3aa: CASTLPRTGPNTGELFF

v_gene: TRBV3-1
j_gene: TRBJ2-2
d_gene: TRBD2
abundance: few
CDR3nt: TGTGCCAGCAGCCAGCAAACCGGGGGGTTGGGATTTACCGGGGAGCTGTTTTTT
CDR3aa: CASSQQTGGLGFTGELFF

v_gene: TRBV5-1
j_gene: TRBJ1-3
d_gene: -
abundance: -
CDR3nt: TGCGCCAGCAGCTTGGGGCTAGCGGGGAACACCATATATTTT
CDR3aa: CASSLGLAGNTIYF

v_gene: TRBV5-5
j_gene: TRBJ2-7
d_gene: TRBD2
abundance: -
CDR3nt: TGTGCCAGCAGCTTGGCCCCACTAGCGAAAGCGTCCGAGCAGTACTTC
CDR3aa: CASSLAPLAKASEQYF

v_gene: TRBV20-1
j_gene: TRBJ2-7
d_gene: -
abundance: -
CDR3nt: TGCAGTGCTAGAGGTCAGCTGACCTACGAGCAGTACTTC
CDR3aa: CSARGQLTYEQYF

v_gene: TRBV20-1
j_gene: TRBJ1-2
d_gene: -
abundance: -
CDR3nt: TGCAGTGCTTGGGAAGGTGGCTACACCTTC
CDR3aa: CSAWEGGYTF

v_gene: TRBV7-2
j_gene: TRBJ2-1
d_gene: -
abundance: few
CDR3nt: TGTGCCAGCAGCCGCTGGGGGGGGCTTGAGCAGTTCTTC
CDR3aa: CASSRWGGLEQFF

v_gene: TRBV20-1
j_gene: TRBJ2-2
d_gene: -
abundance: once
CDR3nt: TGCAGTGCCAGGTCAGGGTTGGGCGGGGAGCTGTTTTTT
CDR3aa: CSARSGLGGELFF

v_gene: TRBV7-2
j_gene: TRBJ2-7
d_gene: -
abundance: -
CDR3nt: TGTGCCGGCAGCTTATGGACAGCCCCTTGGGAGCAGTACTTC
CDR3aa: CAGSLWTAPWEQYF

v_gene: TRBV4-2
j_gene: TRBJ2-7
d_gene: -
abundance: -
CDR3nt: TGTGCCAGCAGCCAAGGAATGGGAATTAGCTCCTACGAGCAGTACTTC
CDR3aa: CASSQGMGISSYEQYF

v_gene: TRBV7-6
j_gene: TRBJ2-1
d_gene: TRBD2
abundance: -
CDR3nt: TGTGCCAGCAGCTTACCCGCGGGACTAGCGGGATTCAATGAGCAGTTCTTC
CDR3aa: CASSLPAGLAGFNEQFF

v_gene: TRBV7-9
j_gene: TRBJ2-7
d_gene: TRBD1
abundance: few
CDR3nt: TGTGCCAGCAGCTCTTGGGACAGGGGATCCTACGAGCAGTACTTC
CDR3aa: CASSSWDRGSYEQYF

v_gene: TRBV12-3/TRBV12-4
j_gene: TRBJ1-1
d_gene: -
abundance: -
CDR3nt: TGTGCCAGCAGTTCGACAGCCACAATGAACACTGAAGCTTTCTTT
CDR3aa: CASSSTATMNTEAFF

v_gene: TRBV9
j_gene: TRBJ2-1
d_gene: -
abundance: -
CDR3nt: TGTGCCAGCAGCGAGGGGGGCGGGCCCAGCTCCTACGAGCAGTTCTTC
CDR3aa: CASSEGGGPSSYEQFF

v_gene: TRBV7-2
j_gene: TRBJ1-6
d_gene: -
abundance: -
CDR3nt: TGTGCCAGCAGCTTAGCCTCGTCCAGGGACTATAATTCACCTCTCCACTTT
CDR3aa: CASSLASSRDYNSPLHF

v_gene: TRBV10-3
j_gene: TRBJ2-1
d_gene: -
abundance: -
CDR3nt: TGTGCCATCAGTTGGGGCATCAGCCTCAATGAGCAGTTCTTC
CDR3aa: CAISWGISLNEQFF

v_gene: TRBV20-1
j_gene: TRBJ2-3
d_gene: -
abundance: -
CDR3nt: TGCAGTGCGGGCACCACGGGCCTCCAAACCAGCACAGATACGCAGTATTTT
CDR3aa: CSAGTTGLQTSTDTQYF

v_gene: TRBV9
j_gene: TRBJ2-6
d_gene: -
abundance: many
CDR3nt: TGTGCCAGCAGCCCTCGGGGTTCAGACTCTGGGGCCAACGTCCTGACTTTC
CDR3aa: CASSPRGSDSGANVLTF